This T cell receptor beta chain derives from a study of human T cells and chemical hapten exposure. The time point here: patch test 1, 2 weeks after DPC sensitization. Treatment: therapeutic diphenylcyclopropenone sensitization with weekly scalp DPC. This CDR3 has 14 amino acids. Germline assignment: CDR1 SQVTM and CDR2 ANQGSEA. V was pared by 6 bases and J by 6 bases, with 11 bases of the junction left unmatched. TCRdb reanalysed the RACE reads using MiXCR and keeps one entry per CDR3 protein. The sample holds roughly 200,000 distinct CDR3 sequences; under 25% are singletons and the top ten take about 6.7%. This clonotype was seen at least ten times.

The sequence derives from a woman aged 45-60 years with alopecia areata. Some clones in this sample may be carry-over from other donors' samples. The sequencing used whole blood, collected in connection with sensitization to the hapten diphenylcyclopropenone (DPC). This chain connects TRBV29-1 to TRBJ1-5, with 7 bases matching TRBD1. Written as DNA, the CDR3 is TGCAGCGTGCTGAGGGGGCGGACGGGTCAGCCCCAGCATTTT. As protein: CSVLRGRTGQPQHF.